Below, 19 T cell receptor beta chains from the same sample are listed, as sequenced in a study of beta chain features in type 1 diabetes. Findings and limits, study-wide: Type 1 diabetes patients had TCRB CDR3s that were shorter (moderately but significantly so) in all four CD4+ subsets.

Their antigens remain unidentified. Isolated RNA was reverse transcribed in full, so expressed TCRB transcripts were sequenced. Some clones are missing from TCRdb's copy, which holds only in-frame ones; the method was immunoSEQ multiplex PCR. This sample has 150,000 to 200,000 clones, with around 63% found just once. Sequenced input: naive CD4+ T cells from blood. The receptor source for this set is a young man with type 1 diabetes.

Only a few counts were recorded for this clone. The chain links TRBV28 to TRBJ2-7, with 7 bases aligning to TRBD1. J lost 3 bases, V lost 6 bases, and 5 bases had no gene match. Per germline, CDR1 MDHEN and CDR2 SYDVKM. CDR3 length equals 13 residues. CDR3 in amino acids: CASRGTEGYEQYF. CDR3 coding DNA: TGTGCCAGCAGAGGGACAGAAGGCTACGAGCAGTACTTC.

This clone was recorded a few times. The chain uses TRBV6-5 and TRBJ2-1, with a weak D call TRBD1 (6 bases). The V end was cut by 4 bases, the J end by 10 bases, with 8 bases between. Germline V gene data show CDR1 as MNHEY and CDR2 as SVGAGI. The CDR3 sequence is 11 residues long. CDR3 protein: CASSWGLEQFF. In DNA form, the CDR3 reads TGTGCCAGCAGTTGGGGGCTGGAGCAGTTCTTC.

This chain uses TRBV5-6 with TRBJ2-7; D is perhaps TRBD1 (7 bases). The germline V gene encodes CDR1 SGHDT and CDR2 YYEEEE. With 3 bases removed from V and 2 bases from J, the gap between germline ends came to 15 bases. The CDR3 runs 15 residues. The CDR3 sequence is CASSSEGAKTYEQYF. In DNA form, the CDR3 reads TGTGCCAGCAGCTCGGAGGGGGCAAAGACCTACGAGCAGTACTTC. Combining the CDR3 with reference TRBV5-6 and TRBJ2-7 gives the whole variable domain DAGVTQSPTHLIKTRGQQVTLRCSPKSGHDTVSWYQQALGQGPQFIFQYYEEEERQRGNFPDRFSGHQFPNYSSELNVNALLLGDSALYLCASSSEGAKTYEQYFGPGTRLTVT.

The V call is TRBV5-1, the J call TRBJ2-7, with D maybe TRBD2 (6 bases). The germline V and J ends were trimmed by 4 bases and 3 bases, with 14 bases remaining between them. The CDR3 extends over 14 amino acids. CDR1 SGHRS and CDR2 YFSETQ come from the germline V gene. CDR3 sequence reads: CASSAAGLGYEQYF. The DNA for the CDR3 is TGCGCCAGCAGCGCGGCGGGACTTGGCTACGAGCAGTACTTC.

The chain recombines TRBV7-9 with TRBJ1-2, with D unresolved. This CDR3 has 15 residues. Trimming removed 3 bases from V and 0 bases from J, with 11 bases in between. Germline assignment: CDR1 SEHNR and CDR2 FQNEAQ (reference sequence). Written as DNA, the CDR3 is TGTGCCAGCAGCTTGGACGGACTAGCTAACTATGGCTACACCTTC. As protein: CASSLDGLANYGYTF.

This clone came up once. The rearrangement uses TRBV5-4 and TRBJ2-1, with D tentatively TRBD1 (6 bases). Germline V gene data show CDR1 as SGHNT and CDR2 as YYREEE (reference sequence). This CDR3 is built from 13 residues. Trimming shortened V by 4 bases and J by 5 bases, and 10 bases separated the two germline ends. The CDR3 coding sequence is TGTGCCAGCAGCGCCGGACAGAACAATGAGCAGTTCTTC. Protein sequence: CASSAGQNNEQFF.

J is TRBJ1-1 and V is TRBV30, with D uncertain. Germline values: CDR1 GTSNPN, CDR2 SVGIG (reference sequence). Trimming pared 2 bases from V and 3 bases from J, leaving 10 bases between. The CDR3 is made up of 13 amino acids. CDR3 bases: TGTGCCTGGAGTCCACAGTTGGACACTGAAGCTTTCTTT. This gives the protein CAWSPQLDTEAFF.

The chain combines TRBV6-6 with TRBJ2-7; TRBD1 agrees at 9 bases. The ends lost 6 bases at V and 4 bases at J; junction bases unmatched: 7. Germline V gene data show CDR1 as MNHNY and CDR2 as SVGAGI (reference sequence). CDR3 length: 14 residues. The CDR3 protein is CASSPGQGTYEQYF. CDR3 bases: TGTGCCAGCAGCCCGGGACAGGGAACTTACGAGCAGTACTTC.

As regards this clone: The junction departs from the called germline gene at one end, perhaps through a read error. The chain is built from TRBV7-7 and TRBJ2-3, with a possible D match to TRBD1 (5 bases). CDR1 and CDR2 (germline): SSHAT, FNYEAQ (reference sequence). CDR3 length: 14 amino acids. The CDR3 sequence is CASSPGLRGDTQYF. In DNA, the CDR3 is TGTGCTAGCAGCCCAGGGTTGCGTGGGGATACGCAGTATTTT.

This clone was recorded only once. The chain carries TRBV28 and TRBJ1-2; D may be TRBD1 (5 bases). The germline V gene encodes CDR1 MDHEN and CDR2 SYDVKM. This CDR3 region has 15 residues. Trimming left V 3 bases short and J 7 bases short, with 18 bases between. The CDR3 DNA follows: TGTGCCAGCAGTTTTATGGGGCAGGGCCTAGGTGGCTACACCTTC. Protein: CASSFMGQGLGGYTF.

The V and J genes are TRBV9 and TRBJ2-1; D not certain. The germline V gene encodes CDR1 SGDLS and CDR2 YYNGEE. The CDR3 covers 14 residues. V was pared by 1 base and J by 7 bases, with 12 bases between. DNA of the CDR3: TGTGCCAGCAGCGTAAAAAGGTTAGGGAATGAGCAGTTCTTC. Its protein product is CASSVKRLGNEQFF.

The rearrangement joins TRBV29-1 to TRBJ1-4, with a possible D match to TRBD1 (5 bases). Germline lookup yields CDR1 SQVTM and CDR2 ANQGSEA. The CDR3 has 14 amino acids. Between the trimmed V and J ends, which lost 5 bases and 2 bases, there was a span of 12 bases. CDR3 nucleotides: TGCAGCGTTCGGGAGGGGAATACTAATGAAAAACTGTTTTTT. Protein sequence: CSVREGNTNEKLFF.

The J gene is TRBJ2-5, the V gene TRBV6-6; no clear D gene. Looked up from germline, CDR1 is MNHNY and CDR2 is SVGAGI (reference sequence). The CDR3 runs 11 residues. Trimming cost V 6 bases and J 1 base, with 3 bases left between them. The CDR3 coding sequence is TGTGCCAGCAGCCTCCAAGAGACCCAGTACTTC. It specifies CASSLQETQYF.

Comments on this clone: The sample has other DNA sequences that encode this CDR3 too. The chain uses TRBV29-1 and TRBJ1-5; D perhaps matches TRBD1 (6 bases). V gave up 4 bases and J gave up 1 base, with 8 bases separating them. The germline V gene encodes CDR1 SQVTM and CDR2 ANQGSEA. The CDR3 sequence is 13 residues long. CDR3 region: CSVGQGSNQPQHF. CDR3 coding DNA: TGCAGCGTTGGGCAGGGGAGCAATCAGCCCCAGCATTTT.

The rearrangement links TRBV6-5 to TRBJ2-4, with no clear D. CDR3 length: 13 residues. Per germline, CDR1 MNHEY and CDR2 SVGAGI. Trimming shortened V by 7 bases and J by 2 bases, and 9 bases separated the two germline ends. This CDR3 is CASTSEPKNIQYF. CDR3 sequence (DNA): TGTGCCAGCACAAGCGAGCCCAAAAACATTCAGTACTTC.

The chain is built from TRBV7-2 and TRBJ2-5; the D is unclear. With 1 base removed from V and 5 bases from J, the gap between germline ends came to 8 bases. Germline V lookup: CDR1 SGHTA, CDR2 FQGNSA. This CDR3 spans 13 amino acids. CDR3: CASSLGSDETQYF. The CDR3 bases are TGTGCCAGCAGCTTAGGCTCAGACGAGACCCAGTACTTC.

V gene TRBV7-2 combines with J gene TRBJ1-2, with 7 bases matching TRBD1. This CDR3 has 14 residues. Germline assignment: CDR1 SGHTA and CDR2 FQGNSA. V shed 5 bases, J shed 6 bases, and the junction held 9 bases outside the gene matches. The CDR3 is CASSRMGGGDGYTF. The DNA of the CDR3 is TGTGCCAGCAGCCGTATGGGAGGGGGCGATGGCTACACCTTC.

CDR3 amino acids: CASSLSVSGTGRDEAFF. DNA of the CDR3: TGTGCCAGCAGTTTATCTGTCTCGGGGACGGGGCGTGATGAAGCTTTCTTT. V is TRBV27 and J is TRBJ1-1; TRBD1 might be the D (5 bases). This CDR3 region has 17 residues. The germline CDR1 and CDR2 sequences are MNHEY and SMNVEV (reference sequence). The V end lost 0 bases, the J end lost 7 bases, and 21 bases lay between the germline ends.

V usage is TRBV7-2 and J usage is TRBJ1-4; 7 nucleotides match TRBD1. V was clipped by 4 bases and J by 8 bases; unmatched bases: 7. The CDR3 is 14 residues long. The germline gives CDR1 SGHTA, CDR2 FQGNSA. CDR3 in DNA: TGTGCCAGCAGCTCACCGGGGGACAGCGAAAAACTGTTTTTT. Its protein is CASSSPGDSEKLFF.